This T cell receptor beta chain was sequenced in a study of cytomegalovirus exposure and HLA in healthy donors. In the PCR, 60 Vbeta and 13 Jbeta primers were used. The data were produced by immunoSEQ multiplex PCR, yet TCRdb's version contains in-frame clones alone and is incomplete. The repertoire consists of roughly 80,000 clones, with roughly 72% occurring once and the leading ten covering about 6.2%. This clone has only one observation. Antigen specificity is unknown. Between the trimmed V and J ends, which lost 5 bases and 8 bases, there was a span of 18 bases. The germline V gene has CDR1 MNHEY and CDR2 SVGAGI. The CDR3 consists of 14 residues. Overall study results and limits: Versus the approximately 720-donor mean, an Asian-associated ancestry cluster reportedly showed fewer N-insertions in a later analysis. Most of the CMV-associated TCR beta chains (in a later analysis) appeared to be HLA-restricted. TCR beta sequences reportedly predicted the HLA-A and HLA-B alleles of most subjects accurately. Among the most significant clusters, several appeared linked to common viral pathogens in a later analysis.

The clonotype comes from a woman in her 50s in good health and CMV-seropositive. Sequencing was carried out using PBMCs. V is TRBV6-5 and J is TRBJ1-2; unclear D gene. The CDR3 coding sequence is TGTGCCAGCAGTAAAAACCGGGAAAGAGGGGGCTACACCTTC. Protein product: CASSKNRERGGYTF.